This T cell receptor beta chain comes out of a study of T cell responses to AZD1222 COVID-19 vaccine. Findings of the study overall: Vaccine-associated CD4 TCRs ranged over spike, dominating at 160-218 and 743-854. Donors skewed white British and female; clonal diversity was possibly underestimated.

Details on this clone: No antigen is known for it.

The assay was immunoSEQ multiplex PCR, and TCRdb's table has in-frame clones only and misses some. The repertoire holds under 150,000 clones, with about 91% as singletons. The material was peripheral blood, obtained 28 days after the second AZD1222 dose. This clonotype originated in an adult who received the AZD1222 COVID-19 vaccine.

CDR3 region: CASSGDTGVLNTEAFF. CDR3 nucleotides: TGCGCCAGCAGTGGAGACACAGGGGTTTTGAACACTGAAGCTTTCTTT. V gene TRBV5-1 combines with J gene TRBJ1-1; 7 nucleotides match TRBD1. Germline V CDR1 and CDR2: SGHRS, YFSETQ. V lost 5 bases, J lost 0 bases, and 10 bases stayed unmatched. The length of the CDR3 is 16 residues.